The sample holds a few counts of the clone carrying this T cell receptor (beta chain). The data derive from a study of T cells after yellow fever vaccination. Study overall: When fractions had low cell numbers, they were prepared with SMART-Seq v4 Ultra Low Input.

TCRdb passed the 5' RACE reads through MiXCR, listing each CDR3 protein once. Among hundreds of thousands of distinct CDR3 sequences listed, around a tenth were seen once. The CDR3 length is 16 residues. Per the germline V gene, CDR1 is SGHVS and CDR2 is FQNEAQ. Unmatched junction bases numbered 5, after V lost 2 bases and J lost 4 bases. This sequence originates from a man aged 18 to 29 who received the YFV17D yellow fever vaccine. V is TRBV7-8 and J is TRBJ2-5; 12 bases agree with TRBD2. This material consisted of PBMCs, taken on the day of the first yellow fever vaccination. CDR3 sequence reads: CASSLKASGGAETQYF. CDR3 nucleotides: TGTGCCAGCAGCTTAAAGGCTAGCGGGGGGGCAGAGACCCAGTACTTC. Variable domain in full (rest from reference TRBV7-8 and TRBJ2-5): GAGVSQSPRYKVAKRGQDVALRCDPISGHVSLFWYQQALGQGPEFLTYFQNEAQLDKSGLPSDRFFAERPEGSVSTLKIQRTQQEDSAVYLCASSLKASGGAETQYFGPGTRLLVL.